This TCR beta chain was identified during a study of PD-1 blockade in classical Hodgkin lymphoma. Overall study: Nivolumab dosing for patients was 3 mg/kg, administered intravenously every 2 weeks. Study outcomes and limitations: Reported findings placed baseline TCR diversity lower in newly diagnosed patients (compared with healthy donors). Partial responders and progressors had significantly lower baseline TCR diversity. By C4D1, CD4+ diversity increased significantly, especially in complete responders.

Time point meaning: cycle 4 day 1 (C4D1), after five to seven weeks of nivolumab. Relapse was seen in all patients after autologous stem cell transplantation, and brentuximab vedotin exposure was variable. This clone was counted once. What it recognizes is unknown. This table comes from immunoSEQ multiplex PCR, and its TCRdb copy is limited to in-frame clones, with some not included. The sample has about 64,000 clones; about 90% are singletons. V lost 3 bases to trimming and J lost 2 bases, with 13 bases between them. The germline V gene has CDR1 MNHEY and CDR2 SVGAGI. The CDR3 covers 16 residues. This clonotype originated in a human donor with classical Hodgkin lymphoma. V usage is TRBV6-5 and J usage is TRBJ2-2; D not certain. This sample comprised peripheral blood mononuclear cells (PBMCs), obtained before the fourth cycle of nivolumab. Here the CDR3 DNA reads TGTGCCAGCAGTTATGGTTGGACGGCAAACACCGGGGAGCTGTTTTTT. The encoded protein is CASSYGWTANTGELFF.